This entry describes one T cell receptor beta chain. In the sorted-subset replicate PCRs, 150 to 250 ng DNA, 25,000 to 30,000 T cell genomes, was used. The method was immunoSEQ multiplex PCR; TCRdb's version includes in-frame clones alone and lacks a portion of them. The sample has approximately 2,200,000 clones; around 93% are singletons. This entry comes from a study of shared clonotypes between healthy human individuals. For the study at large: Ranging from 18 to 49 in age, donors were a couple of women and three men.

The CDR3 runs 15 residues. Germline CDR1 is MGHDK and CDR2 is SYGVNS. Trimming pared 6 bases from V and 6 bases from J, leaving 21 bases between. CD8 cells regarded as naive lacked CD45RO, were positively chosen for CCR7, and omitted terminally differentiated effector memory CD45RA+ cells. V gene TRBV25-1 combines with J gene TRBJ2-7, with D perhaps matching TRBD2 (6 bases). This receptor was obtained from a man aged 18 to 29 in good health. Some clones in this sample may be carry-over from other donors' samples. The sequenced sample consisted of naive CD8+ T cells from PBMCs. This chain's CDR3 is CASSARLGISPEQYF. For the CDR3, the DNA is TGTGCCAGCAGCGCCCGACTAGGAATCTCCCCCGAGCAGTACTTC.